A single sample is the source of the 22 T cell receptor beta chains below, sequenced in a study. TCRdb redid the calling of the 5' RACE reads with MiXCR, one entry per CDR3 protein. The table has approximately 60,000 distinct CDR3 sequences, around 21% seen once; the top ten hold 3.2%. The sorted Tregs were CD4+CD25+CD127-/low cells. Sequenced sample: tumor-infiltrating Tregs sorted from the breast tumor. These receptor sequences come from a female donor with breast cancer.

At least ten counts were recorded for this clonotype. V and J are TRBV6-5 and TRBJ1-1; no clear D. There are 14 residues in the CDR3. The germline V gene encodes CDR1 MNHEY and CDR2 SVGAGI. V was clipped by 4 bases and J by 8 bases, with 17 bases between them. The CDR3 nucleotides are TGTGCCAGCAGTTGGACTGACCGTCCAAGGGAAGCTTTCTTT. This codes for CASSWTDRPREAFF.

The CDR3 protein is CASSLLNEAFF. CDR3 sequence (DNA): TGTGCCAGCAGCTTGCTAAATGAAGCTTTCTTT. This sequence joins TRBV7-2 and TRBJ1-1; D ambiguous. This CDR3 spans 11 amino acids. In germline, CDR1 is SGHTA, CDR2 FQGNSA. V was clipped by 3 bases and J by 7 bases, with 6 bases between them.

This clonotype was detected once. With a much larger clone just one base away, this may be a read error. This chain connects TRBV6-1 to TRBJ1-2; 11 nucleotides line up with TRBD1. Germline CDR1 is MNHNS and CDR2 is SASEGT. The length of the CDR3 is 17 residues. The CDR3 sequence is CAGSTGTGGSLGYGYTF. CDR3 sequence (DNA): TGTGCCGGCAGCACCGGGACAGGGGGGTCTTTGGGCTATGGCTACACCTTC.

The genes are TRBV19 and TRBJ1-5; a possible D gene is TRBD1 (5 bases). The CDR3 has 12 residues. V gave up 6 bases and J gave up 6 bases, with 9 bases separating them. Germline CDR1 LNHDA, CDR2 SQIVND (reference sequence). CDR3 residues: CASSWGIQPQHF. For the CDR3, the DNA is TGTGCCAGTAGCTGGGGGATTCAGCCCCAGCATTTT.

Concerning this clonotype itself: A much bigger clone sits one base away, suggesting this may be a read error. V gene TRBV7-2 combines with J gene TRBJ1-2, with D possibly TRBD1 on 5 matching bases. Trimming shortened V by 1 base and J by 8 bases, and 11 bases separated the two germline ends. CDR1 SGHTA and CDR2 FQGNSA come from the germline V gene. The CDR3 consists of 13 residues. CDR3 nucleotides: TGTGCCAGCAGCTTAGGACCCCGGGGCGGCTACACCTTC. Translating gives CASSLGPRGGYTF.

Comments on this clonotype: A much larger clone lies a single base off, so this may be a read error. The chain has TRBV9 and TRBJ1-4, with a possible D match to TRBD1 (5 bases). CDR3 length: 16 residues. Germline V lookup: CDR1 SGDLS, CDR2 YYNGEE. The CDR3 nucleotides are TGTGCCAGCAGCGTTTCGCAGGGTTCGAGTAATGAAAAACTGGTTTTT. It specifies CASSVSQGSSNEKLVF.

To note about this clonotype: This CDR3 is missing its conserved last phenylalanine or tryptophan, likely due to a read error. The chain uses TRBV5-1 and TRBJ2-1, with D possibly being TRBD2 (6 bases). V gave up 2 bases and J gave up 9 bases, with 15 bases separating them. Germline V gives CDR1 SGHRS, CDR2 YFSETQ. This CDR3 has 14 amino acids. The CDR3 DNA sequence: TGCGCCAGCAGCTTACGGCTCCCCGGGGGTGAGCAGTTCTCC. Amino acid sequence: CASSLRLPGGEQFS.

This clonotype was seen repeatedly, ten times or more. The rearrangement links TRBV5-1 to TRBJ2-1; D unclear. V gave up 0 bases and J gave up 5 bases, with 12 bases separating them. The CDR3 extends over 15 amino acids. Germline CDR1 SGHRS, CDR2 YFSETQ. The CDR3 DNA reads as TGCGCCAGCAGCTTGGCCGAGGTAGCCGACAATGAGCAGTTCTTC. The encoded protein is CASSLAEVADNEQFF.

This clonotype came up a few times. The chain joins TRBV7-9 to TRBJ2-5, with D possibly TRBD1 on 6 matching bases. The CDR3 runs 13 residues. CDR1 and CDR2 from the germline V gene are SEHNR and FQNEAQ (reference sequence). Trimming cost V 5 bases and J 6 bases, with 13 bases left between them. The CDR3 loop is CASSHGRGKTQYF. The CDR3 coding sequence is TGTGCCAGCAGCCACGGCAGGGGAAAGACCCAGTACTTC.

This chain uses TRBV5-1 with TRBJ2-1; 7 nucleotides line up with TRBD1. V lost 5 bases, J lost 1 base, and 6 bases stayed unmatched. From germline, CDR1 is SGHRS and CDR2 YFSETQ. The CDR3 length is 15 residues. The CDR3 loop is CASREGGESYNEQFF. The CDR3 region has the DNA TGCGCCAGCAGGGAAGGGGGCGAGTCCTACAATGAGCAGTTCTTC.

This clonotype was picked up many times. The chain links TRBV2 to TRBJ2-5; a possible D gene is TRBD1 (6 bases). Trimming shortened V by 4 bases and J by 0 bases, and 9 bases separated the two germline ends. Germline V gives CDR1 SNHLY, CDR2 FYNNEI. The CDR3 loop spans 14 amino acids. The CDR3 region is CASSGGQHQETQYF. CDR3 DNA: TGTGCCAGCAGTGGAGGACAGCACCAAGAGACCCAGTACTTC.

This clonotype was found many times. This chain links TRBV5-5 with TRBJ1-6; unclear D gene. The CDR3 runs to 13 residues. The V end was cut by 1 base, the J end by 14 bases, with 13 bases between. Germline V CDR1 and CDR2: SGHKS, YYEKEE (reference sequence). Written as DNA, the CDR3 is TGTGCCAGCAGCTTGATGGATGAGCGCACCCTCCACTTT. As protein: CASSLMDERTLHF.

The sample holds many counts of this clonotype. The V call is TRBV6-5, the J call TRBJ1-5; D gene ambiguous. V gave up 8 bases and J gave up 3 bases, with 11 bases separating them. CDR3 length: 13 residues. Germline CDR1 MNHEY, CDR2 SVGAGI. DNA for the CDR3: TGTGCCAGCGCACAGAGAATCAATCAGCCCCAGCATTTT. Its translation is CASAQRINQPQHF.

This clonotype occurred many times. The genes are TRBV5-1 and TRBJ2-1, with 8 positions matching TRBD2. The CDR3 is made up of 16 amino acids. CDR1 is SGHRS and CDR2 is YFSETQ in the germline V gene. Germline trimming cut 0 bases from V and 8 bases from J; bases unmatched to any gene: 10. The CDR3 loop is CASSLEAGDRGDEQFF. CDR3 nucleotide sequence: TGCGCCAGCAGCTTGGAAGCGGGGGACCGGGGGGATGAGCAGTTCTTC. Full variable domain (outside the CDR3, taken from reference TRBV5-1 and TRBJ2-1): KAGVTQTPRYLIKTRGQQVTLSCSPISGHRSVSWYQQTPGQGLQFLFEYFSETQRNKGNFPGRFSGRQFSNSRSEMNVSTLELGDSALYLCASSLEAGDRGDEQFFGPGTRLTVL.

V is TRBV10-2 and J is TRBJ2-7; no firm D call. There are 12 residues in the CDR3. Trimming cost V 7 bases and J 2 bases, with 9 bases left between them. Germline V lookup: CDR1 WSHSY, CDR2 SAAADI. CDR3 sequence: CASTHTTYEQYF. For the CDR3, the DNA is TGCGCCAGCACACATACAACCTACGAGCAGTACTTC.

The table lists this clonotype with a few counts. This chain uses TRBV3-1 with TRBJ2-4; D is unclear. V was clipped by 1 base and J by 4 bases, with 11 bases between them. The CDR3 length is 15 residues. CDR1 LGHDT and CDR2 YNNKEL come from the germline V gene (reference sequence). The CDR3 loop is CASSQVGTRKNIQYF. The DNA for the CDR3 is TGTGCCAGCAGCCAAGTGGGAACGAGAAAAAACATTCAGTACTTC.

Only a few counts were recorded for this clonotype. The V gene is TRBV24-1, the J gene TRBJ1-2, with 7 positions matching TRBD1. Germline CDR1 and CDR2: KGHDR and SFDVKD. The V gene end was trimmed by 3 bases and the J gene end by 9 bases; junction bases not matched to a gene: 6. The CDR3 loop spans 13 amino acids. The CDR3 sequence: CATSDGQGVSYTF. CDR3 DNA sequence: TGTGCCACCAGTGATGGTCAGGGGGTCAGCTACACCTTC.

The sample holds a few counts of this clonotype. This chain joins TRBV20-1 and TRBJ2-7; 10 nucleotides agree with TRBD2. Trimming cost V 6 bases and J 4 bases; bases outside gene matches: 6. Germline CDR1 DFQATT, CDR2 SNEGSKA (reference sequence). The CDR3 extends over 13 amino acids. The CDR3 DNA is TGCAGTGCGGCCACTAGCGGGGCTTACGAGCAGTACTTC. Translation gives CSAATSGAYEQYF.

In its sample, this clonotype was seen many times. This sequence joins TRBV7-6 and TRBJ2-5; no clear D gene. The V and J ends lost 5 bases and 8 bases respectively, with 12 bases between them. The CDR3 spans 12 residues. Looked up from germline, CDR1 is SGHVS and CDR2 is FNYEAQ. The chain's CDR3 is CASSQSLSTQYF. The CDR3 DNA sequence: TGTGCCAGCAGCCAAAGTCTTTCAACCCAGTACTTC.

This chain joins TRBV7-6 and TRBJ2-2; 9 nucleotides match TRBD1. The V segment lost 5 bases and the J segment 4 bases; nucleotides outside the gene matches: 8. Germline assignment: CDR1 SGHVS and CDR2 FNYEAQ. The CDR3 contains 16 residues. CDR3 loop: CASSQGTGFSTGELFF. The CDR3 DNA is TGTGCCAGCAGCCAGGGGACAGGGTTTAGCACCGGGGAGCTGTTTTTT.

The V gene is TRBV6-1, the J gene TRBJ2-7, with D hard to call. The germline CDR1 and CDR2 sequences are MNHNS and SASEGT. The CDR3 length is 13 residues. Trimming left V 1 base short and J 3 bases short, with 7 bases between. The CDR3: CASSEEDLYEQYF. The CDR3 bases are TGTGCCAGCAGTGAAGAGGACCTCTACGAGCAGTACTTC.

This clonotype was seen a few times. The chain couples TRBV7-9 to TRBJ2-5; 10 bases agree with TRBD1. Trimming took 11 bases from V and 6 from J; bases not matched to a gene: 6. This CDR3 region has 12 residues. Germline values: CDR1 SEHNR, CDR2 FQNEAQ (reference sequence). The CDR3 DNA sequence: TGTGCCCTCGGACAGGGGGGAAAGACCCAGTACTTC. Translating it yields CALGQGGKTQYF.